These 22 T cell receptor beta chains share one sample of origin, sequenced in a study of blood T cell repertoires in COVID-19. Profiled with immunoSEQ multiplex PCR; TCRdb holds only in-frame clones, not every one. The sample records 70,000 to 80,000 clones, 85% to 90% being singletons. The source material was peripheral blood. These TCRs come from a man aged 80 or over in a cohort sampled during active COVID-19.

Here the CDR3 reads CASSPSYNSPLHF. Written as DNA, the CDR3 is TGTGCCAGCAGTCCGTCCTATAATTCACCCCTCCACTTT. The chain joins TRBV27 to TRBJ1-6; D call uncertain. The CDR3 runs 13 residues. V shed 5 bases and J shed 1 base, with 3 bases lying between them. Germline V gives CDR1 MNHEY, CDR2 SMNVEV (reference sequence).

V gene TRBV28 combines with J gene TRBJ1-2; D might be TRBD1 (6 bases). The CDR3 is 14 amino acids. CDR1 is MDHEN, CDR2 SYDVKM, per germline. The V end lost 6 bases, the J end lost 1 base, and 12 bases lay between the germline ends. The CDR3 spells CASRRTQGNYGYTF. CDR3 in DNA: TGTGCCAGCAGACGGACACAGGGTAACTATGGCTACACCTTC.

The rearrangement joins TRBV6-2 or TRBV6-3 to TRBJ2-7, with D unclear. This CDR3 has 14 amino acids. Per the germline V gene, CDR1 is MNHEY and CDR2 is SVGEGT. Trimming stripped 2 bases from V and 0 bases from J, with 8 bases between. CDR3 coding DNA: TGTGCCAGCAGTTACCGTGGCTTCTCCTACGAGCAGTACTTC. Residues: CASSYRGFSYEQYF.

The V call is TRBV19, the J call TRBJ2-7; no clear D gene. The germline V gene encodes CDR1 LNHDA and CDR2 SQIVND (reference sequence). The CDR3 loop spans 17 amino acids. V was cut by 3 bases and J by 0 bases, with 18 bases left in between. Here the CDR3 DNA reads TGTGCCAGTAGTATCAGAATAGCTGACCGGCCCTCCTACGAGCAGTACGTC. It yields the protein CASSIRIADRPSYEQYV.

The chain joins TRBV25-1 to TRBJ2-7; D perhaps matches TRBD1 (5 bases). The CDR3 totals 14 residues. CDR1 and CDR2 (germline): MGHDK, SYGVNS. V was clipped by 7 bases and J by 2 bases, with 15 bases between them. For the CDR3, the DNA is TGTGCCAGCATAGGGGCATACCCTACCTACGAGCAGTACTTC. Translated, it gives CASIGAYPTYEQYF.

This clone showed up just once. The chain combines TRBV6-5 with TRBJ1-6, with D tentatively TRBD1 (5 bases). Trimming pared 11 bases from V and 7 bases from J, leaving 15 bases between. Germline V gene data show CDR1 as MNHEY and CDR2 as SVGAGI. This CDR3 is 13 amino acids long. CDR3 coding DNA: TGTGCCGCTACCAGACAGCTCAATTCACCCCTCCACTTT. Amino acids: CAATRQLNSPLHF.

This sequence joins TRBV7-9 and TRBJ1-2; TRBD1 is a possible D gene (6 bases). V lost 6 bases and J 7 bases, leaving 15 bases between the germline ends. CDR1 is SEHNR and CDR2 is FQNEAQ in the germline V gene (reference sequence). CDR3 size: 13 residues. CDR3 sequence reads: CASSLTGTFGYTF. The DNA of the CDR3 is TGTGCCAGCAGTCTTACCGGGACATTTGGCTACACCTTC.

The chain has TRBV19 and TRBJ2-5; perhaps TRBD1 as D (5 bases). Germline CDR1 is LNHDA and CDR2 is SQIVND (reference sequence). This CDR3 has 15 amino acids. V was cut by 5 bases and J by 2 bases, with 15 bases left in between. The CDR3: CASSRIVDSQETQYF. CDR3 DNA: TGTGCCAGTAGTCGAATCGTCGACAGTCAAGAGACCCAGTACTTC. The full variable domain, with the rest looked up from reference TRBV19 and TRBJ2-5, is DGGITQSPKYLFRKEGQNVTLSCEQNLNHDAMYWYRQDPGQGLRLIYYSQIVNDFQKGDIAEGYSVSREKKESFPLTVTSAQKNPTAFYLCASSRIVDSQETQYFGPGTRLLVL.

The table lists this clone with a few counts. This rearrangement joins TRBV7-9 to TRBJ1-4; D unclear. Germline CDR1 SEHNR, CDR2 FQNEAQ (reference sequence). The CDR3 is 15 amino acids. Trimming removed 4 bases at V and 3 bases at J, with 12 bases between. The CDR3 sequence is CASSSFPGSNEKLFF. For the CDR3, the DNA is TGTGCCAGCAGCTCCTTTCCGGGATCTAATGAAAAACTGTTTTTT.

This chain uses TRBV20-1 with TRBJ1-2, with D perhaps TRBD1 (5 bases). V lost 7 bases and J lost 7, with 10 bases in between. The CDR3 runs to 10 residues. In germline, CDR1 is DFQATT, CDR2 SNEGSKA (reference sequence). The CDR3 is CSVTGAGYTF. CDR3 nucleotide sequence: TGCAGTGTCACTGGGGCTGGCTACACCTTC.

The chain combines TRBV9 with TRBJ2-2; D call uncertain. The CDR3 is 14 amino acids. Per germline, CDR1 SGDLS and CDR2 YYNGEE. V was trimmed by 0 bases and J by 4 bases, leaving 7 bases between them. The CDR3: CASSVDPGTGELFF. The CDR3 DNA is TGTGCCAGCAGCGTAGATCCGGGCACCGGGGAGCTGTTTTTT. Full variable domain (remainder filled in from reference TRBV9 and TRBJ2-2): DSGVTQTPKHLITATGQRVTLRCSPRSGDLSVYWYQQSLDQGLQFLIQYYNGEERAKGNILERFSAQQFPDLHSELNLSSLELGDSALYFCASSVDPGTGELFFGEGSRLTVL.

J is TRBJ2-5 and V is TRBV2; tentative D call: TRBD1 (5 bases). Trimming cost V 10 bases and J 2 bases, with 14 bases left between them. The CDR3 is 13 residues long. Germline V lookup: CDR1 SNHLY, CDR2 FYNNEI. Here the CDR3 DNA reads TGTGCCACCGCGTTGACAGCACAAGAGACCCAGTACTTC. Encoded protein: CATALTAQETQYF.

The rearrangement links TRBV5-1 to TRBJ1-4, with a possible D match to TRBD1 (5 bases). Germline CDR1 is SGHRS and CDR2 is YFSETQ. Trimming shortened V by 6 bases and J by 8 bases, and 23 bases separated the two germline ends. The CDR3 loop spans 16 amino acids. Here the CDR3 DNA reads TGCGCCAGCACTCCCCTGGGGCCAACTAAGGGCGAAAAACTGTTTTTT. Amino acid sequence: CASTPLGPTKGEKLFF.

J is TRBJ2-3 and V is TRBV2; tentatively, D is TRBD1 (5 bases). CDR3 size: 13 residues. Germline values: CDR1 SNHLY, CDR2 FYNNEI. Trimming left V 7 bases short and J 1 base short, with 9 bases between. The CDR3 loop reads CASMARGTDTQYF. CDR3 nucleotide sequence: TGTGCCAGCATGGCCAGGGGCACAGATACGCAGTATTTT.

The J gene is TRBJ1-2, the V gene TRBV6-5; 8 bases agree with TRBD1. This CDR3 is built from 15 residues. Germline CDR1 and CDR2: MNHEY and SVGAGI. V trimming: 7 bases; J trimming: 0 bases; junction bases outside the gene matches: 7. The CDR3 region has the DNA TGTGCCAGCACCAAGTGGACAGGGACTAACTATGGCTACACCTTC. Its protein product is CASTKWTGTNYGYTF.

The chain links TRBV29-1 to TRBJ2-7, with 10 bases fitting TRBD1. CDR1 and CDR2 (germline): SQVTM, ANQGSEA. The CDR3 length is 13 residues. V gave up 6 bases and J gave up 3 bases; unmatched junction bases: 5. CDR3 loop: CSVSGTGDYEQYF. CDR3 DNA sequence: TGCAGCGTATCCGGGACAGGGGACTACGAGCAGTACTTC.

The gene calls are TRBV2 and TRBJ1-2; a possible D gene is TRBD1 (6 bases). The V end was cut by 7 bases, the J end by 2 bases, with 14 bases between. This CDR3 comprises 14 residues. The V gene's germline CDR1 is SNHLY and CDR2 FYNNEI. The CDR3 DNA reads TGTGCCAGCAAAACAGGCCAGGGGAACTATGGCTACACCTTC. This translates into CASKTGQGNYGYTF.

In its sample, this clone was seen a few times. The chain employs TRBV3-1 (or the pseudogene TRBV3-2) and TRBJ1-4; unclear D gene. Per the germline V gene, CDR1 is LGHDT and CDR2 is YNNKEL (reference sequence). The CDR3 runs to 13 residues. Trimming took 5 bases from V and 7 from J, leaving 11 bases between them. CDR3 protein: CASSNTEGEKLFF. The CDR3 nucleotides read TGTGCCAGCAGCAATACGGAGGGTGAAAAACTGTTTTTT.

The chain combines TRBV3-1 (or the pseudogene TRBV3-2) with TRBJ1-5; D is perhaps TRBD1 (5 bases). The V gene lost 4 bases and the J gene lost 4 bases, with 8 bases spanning the gap. CDR3 length: 13 amino acids. In germline, CDR1 is LGHDT, CDR2 YNNKEL (reference sequence). The CDR3 here is CASSLRVNQPQHF. CDR3 nucleotide sequence: TGTGCCAGCAGCCTCAGGGTTAATCAGCCCCAGCATTTT.

This chain connects TRBV5-5 to TRBJ2-3; 8 bases agree with TRBD1. The V segment lost 0 bases and the J segment 2 bases; nucleotides outside the gene matches: 5. The CDR3 runs to 16 residues. From germline, CDR1 is SGHKS and CDR2 YYEKEE (reference sequence). CDR3 DNA sequence: TGTGCCAGCAGCTTGGGGACAGGGCAAATCACAGATACGCAGTATTTT. It codes for CASSLGTGQITDTQYF.

The chain employs TRBV4-2 and TRBJ2-7; D possibly corresponds to TRBD1 (6 bases). The CDR3 totals 13 residues. The V and J ends lost 1 base and 4 bases respectively, with 8 bases between them. Germline V CDR1 and CDR2: LGHNA, YNFKEQ. The CDR3 nucleotides read TGTGCCAGCAGCCAAGCACAGGGTTACGAGCAGTACTTC. Amino acid sequence: CASSQAQGYEQYF.

This clone was observed once. This chain uses TRBV5-4 with TRBJ1-2, with D tentatively TRBD1 (6 bases). The CDR3 length is 14 residues. CDR1 SGHNT and CDR2 YYREEE come from the germline V gene (reference sequence). Trimming pared 4 bases from V and 4 bases from J, leaving 14 bases between. The CDR3 protein is CASSTAGAGYGYTF. CDR3 in DNA: TGTGCCAGCAGCACGGCGGGGGCGGGCTATGGCTACACCTTC.